These 13 T cell receptor beta chains came from one sample sequenced in a study of T cell responses to AZD1222 COVID-19 vaccine. TCRdb's copy holds only in-frame clones and misses some; the assay was immunoSEQ multiplex PCR. There are some 200,000 clones in the sample; approximately 90% occur only once, and approximately 0.97% lies in the top ten. The sequenced sample was peripheral blood, obtained on day 0 of AZD1222 vaccination. The receptors originated from an adult in good health.

V and J are TRBV2 and TRBJ1-2, with no clear D. Germline CDR1 SNHLY, CDR2 FYNNEI. The V end lost 6 bases, the J end lost 0 bases, and 8 bases lay between the germline ends. CDR3 length: 13 residues. DNA for the CDR3: TGTGCCAGCAGGAGTCAAGCTAACTATGGCTACACCTTC. Residues: CASRSQANYGYTF. The whole variable domain, filled in from reference TRBV2 and TRBJ1-2, reads EPEVTQTPSHQVTQMGQEVILRCVPISNHLYFYWYRQILGQKVEFLVSFYNNEISEKSEIFDDQFSVERPDGSNFTLKIRSTKLEDSAMYFCASRSQANYGYTFGSGTRLTVV.

The rearrangement joins TRBV7-9 to TRBJ1-1; TRBD1 might be the D (5 bases). Germline lookup yields CDR1 SEHNR and CDR2 FQNEAQ (reference sequence). V dropped 0 bases and J dropped 10 bases, with 12 bases sitting between them. There are 13 residues in the CDR3. The CDR3 sequence: CASSLASGQGAFF. The CDR3 nucleotides read TGTGCCAGCAGCTTAGCTTCTGGGCAGGGAGCTTTCTTT.

This rearrangement joins TRBV19 to TRBJ1-5; 9 positions match TRBD1. Germline loops: CDR1 LNHDA, CDR2 SQIVND (reference sequence). Trimming took 6 bases from V and 3 from J; bases not matched to a gene: 6. CDR3 length equals 15 residues. In DNA, the CDR3 is TGTGCCAGTAGCATCGACAGGGGGAACAATCAGCCCCAGCATTTT. It encodes CASSIDRGNNQPQHF.

The chain uses TRBV6-2 or TRBV6-3 and TRBJ2-1, with TRBD2 matching over 10 bases. Germline V gene data show CDR1 as MNHEY and CDR2 as SVGEGT. The trim removed 4 bases at V and 9 bases at J, leaving 9 bases unmatched. The CDR3 totals 15 residues. This CDR3 reads CASSSPLAGLSEQFF. CDR3 in DNA: TGTGCCAGCAGTTCTCCACTAGCGGGGTTAAGTGAGCAGTTCTTC.

This clone was detected once. The same CDR3 is also encoded by other DNA sequences in this sample. The CDR3 is CASSLARQETQYF. CDR3 bases: TGTGCCAGCAGCTTAGCGAGACAAGAGACCCAGTACTTC. The chain couples TRBV7-6 to TRBJ2-5; D uncertain. Trimming stripped 0 bases from V and 2 bases from J, with 4 bases between. This CDR3 is built from 13 residues. Germline V CDR1 and CDR2: SGHVS, FNYEAQ.

The V call is TRBV29-1, the J call TRBJ2-1, with D uncertain. The germline gives CDR1 SQVTM, CDR2 ANQGSEA. The CDR3 length is 13 residues. The ends were cut back, 3 bases at V and 9 bases at J, with 15 bases in the middle. For the CDR3, the DNA is TGCAGCGTTGAGCCTCCTAGAACCGCTGAGCAGTTCTTC. It translates to CSVEPPRTAEQFF.

V usage is TRBV9 and J usage is TRBJ1-5; 9 bases line up with TRBD1. The J segment lost 4 bases and the V segment lost 3 bases, leaving 2 bases of the junction unmatched. This CDR3 comprises 14 residues. CDR1 and CDR2 from the germline V gene are SGDLS and YYNGEE. CDR3 nucleotide sequence: TGTGCCAGCAGCGGGACAGGGGTAAATCAGCCCCAGCATTTT. As protein: CASSGTGVNQPQHF. Filled out from reference TRBV9 and TRBJ1-5, the complete variable domain reads DSGVTQTPKHLITATGQRVTLRCSPRSGDLSVYWYQQSLDQGLQFLIQYYNGEERAKGNILERFSAQQFPDLHSELNLSSLELGDSALYFCASSGTGVNQPQHFGDGTRLSIL.

Worth noting for this clone: Other DNA sequences in this specimen translate into the identical CDR3. The V call is TRBV9, the J call TRBJ2-6; D might be TRBD2 (6 bases). The CDR3 is 15 amino acids. Per the germline V gene, CDR1 is SGDLS and CDR2 is YYNGEE. The ends were cut back, 3 bases at V and 3 bases at J, with 10 bases in the middle. This CDR3 reads CASSAGTLGANVLTF. Here the CDR3 DNA reads TGTGCCAGCAGCGCCGGGACTCTTGGGGCCAACGTCCTGACTTTC.

This clone was recorded once. The CDR3 sequence: CASSLRDAGSYNSPLHF. CDR3 DNA sequence: TGTGCCAGCAGCTTGAGGGACGCTGGTTCCTATAATTCACCCCTCCACTTT. The chain recombines TRBV7-6 with TRBJ1-6; D is possibly TRBD1 (5 bases). CDR3 size: 17 residues. The V end lost 3 bases, the J end lost 1 base, and 13 bases lay between the germline ends. Germline values: CDR1 SGHVS, CDR2 FNYEAQ.

The rearrangement uses TRBV9 and TRBJ1-4, with TRBD1 identical over 7 bases. Trimming cost V 4 bases and J 3 bases; bases outside gene matches: 6. Germline values: CDR1 SGDLS, CDR2 YYNGEE. This CDR3 contains 15 residues. Here the CDR3 DNA reads TGTGCCAGCAGCCGAGGACAGGACTCTAATGAAAAACTGTTTTTT. It encodes CASSRGQDSNEKLFF.

The CDR3 loop reads CASSIRRGSGTNPEQYF. CDR3 nucleotide sequence: TGTGCCAGTAGTATTCGAAGGGGCTCCGGGACTAACCCCGAGCAGTACTTC. The chain links TRBV19 to TRBJ2-7, with 7 nucleotides matching TRBD2. The CDR3 covers 17 residues. After removal of 3 bases from V and 6 bases from J, the junction contained 17 bases not matched to a gene. Per the germline V gene, CDR1 is LNHDA and CDR2 is SQIVND (reference sequence).

This chain uses TRBV19 with TRBJ1-5, with TRBD1 identical over 7 bases. There are 15 residues in the CDR3. Trimming removed 3 bases from V and 2 bases from J; junction bases left unmatched: 4. Germline assignment: CDR1 LNHDA and CDR2 SQIVND (reference sequence). Here the CDR3 reads CASSMVGTGNQPQHF. The CDR3 region has the DNA TGTGCCAGTAGTATGGTAGGGACAGGCAATCAGCCCCAGCATTTT.

V is TRBV7-6 and J is TRBJ1-6; no firm D call. Germline V CDR1 and CDR2: SGHVS, FNYEAQ. CDR3 length equals 14 residues. The V end lost 5 bases, the J end lost 7 bases, and 12 bases lay between the germline ends. The CDR3: CASSTPGPNSPLHF. The CDR3 DNA reads TGTGCCAGCAGCACCCCGGGTCCAAATTCACCCCTCCACTTT. The full variable domain, completed using reference TRBV7-6 and TRBJ1-6, is GAGVSQSPRYKVTKRGQDVALRCDPISGHVSLYWYRQALGQGPEFLTYFNYEAQQDKSGLPNDRFSAERPEGSISTLTIQRTEQRDSAMYRCASSTPGPNSPLHFGNGTRLTVT.